The 14 T cell receptor beta chains presented below share a single source sample, sequenced in a study of blood T cell repertoires in COVID-19. Data came from immunoSEQ multiplex PCR; TCRdb stores just in-frame clones and leaves some out. The sample contains 450,000 to 500,000 clones, approximately 85% of which appear only once. Sequencing was done on a sample of peripheral blood. These receptors originate from a human donor in a cohort sampled during active COVID-19.

This clone was seen only once. J is TRBJ2-4 and V is TRBV11-2; 9 bases map to TRBD2. Trimming removed 3 bases from V and 5 bases from J; junction bases left unmatched: 5. Germline lookup yields CDR1 SGHAT and CDR2 FQNNGV. There are 15 residues in the CDR3. Here the CDR3 DNA reads TGTGCCAGCAGCTTGGGAGCGGGAGGCCAAAACATTCAGTACTTC. Protein product: CASSLGAGGQNIQYF.

The chain joins TRBV19 to TRBJ2-7, with 11 bases identical to TRBD1. Germline assignment: CDR1 LNHDA and CDR2 SQIVND (reference sequence). There are 12 residues in the CDR3. Trimming cost V 8 bases and J 6 bases; bases outside gene matches: 3. The CDR3: CASSDRGREQYF. The CDR3 DNA follows: TGTGCCAGTTCGGACAGGGGGCGCGAGCAGTACTTC.

The chain employs TRBV4-3 and TRBJ2-7, with TRBD2 identical over 10 bases. The CDR3 sequence is 15 residues long. V was pared by 0 bases and J by 4 bases, with 3 bases of the junction left unmatched. Germline-derived CDR1 and CDR2 are LGHNA and YSLEER. The CDR3 coding sequence is TGCGCCAGCAGCCAAGACGCTAGCGGGAGTTACGAGCAGTACTTC. Protein sequence: CASSQDASGSYEQYF.

The V gene is TRBV10-2, the J gene TRBJ2-1; 12 nucleotides line up with TRBD2. The CDR3 is made up of 15 amino acids. Germline V lookup: CDR1 WSHSY, CDR2 SAAADI. Trimming removed 6 bases from V and 4 bases from J; junction bases left unmatched: 4. The CDR3, as DNA: TGCGCCAGCAGGCGGACTAGCGGGAATTACAATGAGCAGTTCTTC. Translating it yields CASRRTSGNYNEQFF.

The chain recombines TRBV12-5 with TRBJ1-2, with TRBD1 identical over 7 bases. J was trimmed by 0 bases and V by 7 bases; bases with no gene match: 8. Germline loops: CDR1 LGHNT, CDR2 FRNRAP. This CDR3 spans 15 amino acids. CDR3 in amino acids: CASARGTVPNYGYTF. The CDR3 nucleotides are TGTGCTAGTGCCCGGGGGACAGTGCCTAACTATGGCTACACCTTC.

The rearrangement joins TRBV10-2 to TRBJ2-7, with D tentatively TRBD2 (6 bases). The CDR3 spans 12 residues. In germline, CDR1 is WSHSY, CDR2 SAAADI. V was pared by 7 bases and J by 0 bases, with 7 bases between. CDR3 sequence: CASIGSSYEQYF. Written as DNA, the CDR3 is TGCGCCAGCATCGGGAGCTCCTACGAGCAGTACTTC.

The CDR3 DNA reads as TGTGCCAGCAGTTACTCGGGAACAGGGTACCAAGAGACCCAGTACTTC. Protein: CASSYSGTGYQETQYF. This rearrangement joins TRBV6-5 to TRBJ2-5, with D perhaps TRBD1 (6 bases). CDR1 is MNHEY, CDR2 SVGAGI, per germline. V was trimmed by 0 bases and J by 0 bases, leaving 11 bases between them. There are 16 residues in the CDR3.

The chain carries TRBV13 and TRBJ2-2; tentatively, D is TRBD1 (6 bases). V shed 4 bases and J shed 1 base, with 16 bases lying between them. The CDR3 is 17 residues long. Germline CDR1 and CDR2: PRHDT and FYEKMQ (reference sequence). CDR3 loop: CASSSDGTFLNTGELFF. The DNA of the CDR3 is TGTGCCAGCAGCTCGGACGGGACATTTCTGAACACCGGGGAGCTGTTTTTT.

This clone was counted only a few times. The V and J genes are TRBV5-1 and TRBJ2-2; D may be TRBD2 (6 bases). Trimming stripped 0 bases from V and 2 bases from J, with 11 bases between. CDR3 length: 16 amino acids. Germline values: CDR1 SGHRS, CDR2 YFSETQ. CDR3 region: CASSLVPGGNTGELFF. In DNA form, the CDR3 reads TGCGCCAGCAGCTTGGTCCCCGGGGGAAACACCGGGGAGCTGTTTTTT.

This clone was detected ten times or more. The chain couples TRBV27 to TRBJ2-3; D perhaps matches TRBD1 (5 bases). The CDR3 is 13 amino acids. Germline V lookup: CDR1 MNHEY, CDR2 SMNVEV (reference sequence). Between the trimmed V and J ends, which lost 6 bases and 4 bases, there was a span of 11 bases. CDR3 nucleotides: TGTGCCAGCAGACAGGATATCGCAGATACGCAGTATTTT. It translates to CASRQDIADTQYF.

The V gene is TRBV28, the J gene TRBJ1-2; TRBD1 might be the D (6 bases). The CDR3 is 14 amino acids. Trimming stripped 6 bases from V and 0 bases from J, with 11 bases between. Looked up from germline, CDR1 is MDHEN and CDR2 is SYDVKM. CDR3 sequence: CASSLRQANYGYTF. The DNA of the CDR3 is TGTGCCAGCAGCCTGAGACAGGCTAACTATGGCTACACCTTC.

The V gene is TRBV11-2, the J gene TRBJ2-7, with 7 nucleotides matching TRBD2. J gave up 3 bases and V 5 bases, and 4 bases lay outside the gene matches. Germline V lookup: CDR1 SGHAT, CDR2 FQNNGV. The CDR3 contains 13 residues. The DNA of the CDR3 is TGTGCCAGCAGCCGGACTAGATACTACGAGCAGTACTTC. It is translated as CASSRTRYYEQYF.

Only a few counts were recorded for this clone. The V and J genes are TRBV30 and TRBJ1-1; D is perhaps TRBD1 (6 bases). CDR1 is GTSNPN, CDR2 SVGIG, per germline (reference sequence). CDR3 length equals 16 residues. Trimming stripped 7 bases from V and 1 base from J, with 22 bases between. CDR3 amino acids: CASPKGGYGWNTEAFF. CDR3 DNA: TGTGCCTCCCCAAAGGGGGGGTACGGTTGGAACACTGAAGCTTTCTTT.

This chain links TRBV11-3 with TRBJ2-7; 9 nucleotides align to TRBD2. With 1 base clipped from V and 2 bases from J, the junction kept 9 bases outside the gene matches. Germline V gives CDR1 SGHNT, CDR2 YENEEA. CDR3 size: 17 residues. CDR3 sequence reads: CASSLGPSGTYTYEQYF. The CDR3 region has the DNA TGTGCCAGCAGCTTAGGACCTAGCGGGACTTACACCTACGAGCAGTACTTC.